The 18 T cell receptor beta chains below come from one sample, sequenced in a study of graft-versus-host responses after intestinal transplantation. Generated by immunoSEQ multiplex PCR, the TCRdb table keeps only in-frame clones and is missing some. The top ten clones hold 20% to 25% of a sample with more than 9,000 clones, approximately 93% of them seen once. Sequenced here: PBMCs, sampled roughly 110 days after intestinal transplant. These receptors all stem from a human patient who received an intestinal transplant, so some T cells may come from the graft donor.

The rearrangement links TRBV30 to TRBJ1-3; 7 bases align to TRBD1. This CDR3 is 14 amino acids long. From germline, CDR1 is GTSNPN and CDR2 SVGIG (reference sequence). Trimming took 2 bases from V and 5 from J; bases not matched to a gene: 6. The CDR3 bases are TGTGCCTGGAGTTTCGACAGGGAAAGAAACACCATATATTTT. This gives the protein CAWSFDRERNTIYF.

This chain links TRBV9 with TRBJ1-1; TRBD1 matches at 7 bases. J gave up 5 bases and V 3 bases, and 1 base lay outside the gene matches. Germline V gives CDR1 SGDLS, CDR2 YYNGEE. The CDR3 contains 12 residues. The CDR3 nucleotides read TGTGCCAGCAGCGCAGGGGGAACTGAAGCTTTCTTT. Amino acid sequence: CASSAGGTEAFF.

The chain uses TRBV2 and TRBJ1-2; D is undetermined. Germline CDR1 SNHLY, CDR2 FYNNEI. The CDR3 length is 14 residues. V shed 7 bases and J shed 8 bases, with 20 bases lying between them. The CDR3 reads CASTQLRPRGGYTF. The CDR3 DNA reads TGTGCCAGCACGCAATTACGGCCCCGTGGGGGCTACACCTTC.

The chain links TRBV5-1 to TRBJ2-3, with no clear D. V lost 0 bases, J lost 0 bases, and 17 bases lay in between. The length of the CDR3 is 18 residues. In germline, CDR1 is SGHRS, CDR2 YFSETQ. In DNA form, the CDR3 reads TGCGCCAGCAGCTTGGTATACTTCGACGAGTCTAGCACAGATACGCAGTATTTT. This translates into CASSLVYFDESSTDTQYF.

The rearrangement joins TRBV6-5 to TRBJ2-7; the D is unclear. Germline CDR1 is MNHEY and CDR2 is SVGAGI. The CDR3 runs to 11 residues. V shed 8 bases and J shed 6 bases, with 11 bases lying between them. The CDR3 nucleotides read TGTGCCAGCTCATCAACGGGCGAGCAGTACTTC. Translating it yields CASSSTGEQYF.

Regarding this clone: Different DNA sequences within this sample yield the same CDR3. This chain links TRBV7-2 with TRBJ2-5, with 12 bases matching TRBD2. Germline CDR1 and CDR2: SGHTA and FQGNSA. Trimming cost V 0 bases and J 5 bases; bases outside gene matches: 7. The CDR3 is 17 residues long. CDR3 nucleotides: TGTGCCAGCAGCTTAGCCCCTCGACTAGCGGGGGCTGAGACCCAGTACTTC. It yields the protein CASSLAPRLAGAETQYF.

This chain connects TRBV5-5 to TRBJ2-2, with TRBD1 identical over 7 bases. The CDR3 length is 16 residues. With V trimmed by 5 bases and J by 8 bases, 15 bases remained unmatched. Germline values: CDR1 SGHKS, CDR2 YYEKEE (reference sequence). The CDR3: CASSSDRDVLLGELFF. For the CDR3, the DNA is TGTGCCAGCAGTTCAGACAGGGACGTTCTATTGGGGGAGCTGTTTTTT.

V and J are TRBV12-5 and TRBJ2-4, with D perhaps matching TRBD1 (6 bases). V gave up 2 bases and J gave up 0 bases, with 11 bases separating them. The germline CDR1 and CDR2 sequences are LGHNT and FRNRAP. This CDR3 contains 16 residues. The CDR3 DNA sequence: TGTGCTAGTGGTTTGATCACAGGGATAGCCAAAAACATTCAGTACTTC. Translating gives CASGLITGIAKNIQYF.

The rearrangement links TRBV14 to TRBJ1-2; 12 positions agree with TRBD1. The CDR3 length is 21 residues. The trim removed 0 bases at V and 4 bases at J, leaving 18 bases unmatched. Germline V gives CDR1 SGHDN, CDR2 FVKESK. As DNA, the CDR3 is TGTGCCAGCAGCCAAGAAGGAGACTTGCCGGGACAGGGGGCGTTCGCCTATGGCTACACCTTC. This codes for CASSQEGDLPGQGAFAYGYTF.

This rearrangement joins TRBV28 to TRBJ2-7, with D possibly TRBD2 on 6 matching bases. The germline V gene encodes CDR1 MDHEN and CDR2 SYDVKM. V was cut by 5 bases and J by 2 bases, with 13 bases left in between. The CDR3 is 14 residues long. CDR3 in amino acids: CASSRDGLTYEQYF. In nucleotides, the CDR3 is TGTGCCAGCAGTCGGGACGGACTAACCTACGAGCAGTACTTC.

Written as DNA, the CDR3 is TGTGCCAGCAGCCTAGACAGGTTTAGCTCTGGGGCCAACGTCCTGACTTTC. Amino acids: CASSLDRFSSGANVLTF. The chain carries TRBV7-9 and TRBJ2-6; TRBD1 is a possible D gene (6 bases). CDR3 length: 17 residues. Germline V gene data show CDR1 as SEHNR and CDR2 as FQNEAQ (reference sequence). V was trimmed by 5 bases and J by 0 bases, leaving 14 bases between them.

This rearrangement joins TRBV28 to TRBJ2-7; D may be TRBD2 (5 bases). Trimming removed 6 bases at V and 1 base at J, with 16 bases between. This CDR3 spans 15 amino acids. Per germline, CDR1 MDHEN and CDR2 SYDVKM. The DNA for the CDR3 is TGTGCCAGCAGCCCTTGGGGTGGGAGTTCCTACGAGCAGTACTTC. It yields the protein CASSPWGGSSYEQYF. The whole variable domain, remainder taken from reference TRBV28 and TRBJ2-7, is DVKVTQSSRYLVKRTGEKVFLECVQDMDHENMFWYRQDPGLGLRLIYFSYDVKMKEKGDIPEGYSVSREKKERFSLILESASTNQTSMYLCASSPWGGSSYEQYFGPGTRLTVT.

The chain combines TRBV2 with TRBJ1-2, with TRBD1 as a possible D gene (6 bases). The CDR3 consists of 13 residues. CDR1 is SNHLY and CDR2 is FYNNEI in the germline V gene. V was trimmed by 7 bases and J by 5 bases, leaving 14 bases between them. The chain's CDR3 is CASNPDRGYGYTF. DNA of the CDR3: TGTGCCAGCAATCCGGACAGAGGGTATGGCTACACCTTC.

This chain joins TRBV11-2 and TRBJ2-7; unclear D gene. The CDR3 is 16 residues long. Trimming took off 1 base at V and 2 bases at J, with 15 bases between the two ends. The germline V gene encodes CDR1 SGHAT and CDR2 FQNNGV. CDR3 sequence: CASSLVGPQPPYEQYF. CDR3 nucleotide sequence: TGTGCCAGCAGCTTAGTCGGGCCTCAACCTCCCTACGAGCAGTACTTC.

Here the CDR3 reads CASSPIRRSYGYTF. DNA of the CDR3: TGTGCCAGCAGCCCGATCCGCAGGTCTTATGGCTACACCTTC. The rearrangement joins TRBV7-8 to TRBJ1-2; no clear D gene. Germline lookup yields CDR1 SGHVS and CDR2 FQNEAQ. V shed 5 bases and J shed 5 bases, with 15 bases lying between them. CDR3 length: 14 residues.

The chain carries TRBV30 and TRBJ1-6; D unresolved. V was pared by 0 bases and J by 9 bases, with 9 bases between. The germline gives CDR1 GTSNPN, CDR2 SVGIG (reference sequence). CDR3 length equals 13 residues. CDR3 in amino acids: CAWSVRGVSPLHF. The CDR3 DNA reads TGTGCCTGGAGTGTACGTGGGGTTTCACCCCTCCACTTT. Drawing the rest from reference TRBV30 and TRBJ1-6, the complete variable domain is SQTIHQWPATLVQPVGSPLSLECTVEGTSNPNLYWYRQAAGRGLQLLFYSVGIGQISSEVPQNLSASRPQDRQFILSSKKLLLSDSGFYLCAWSVRGVSPLHFGNGTRLTVT.

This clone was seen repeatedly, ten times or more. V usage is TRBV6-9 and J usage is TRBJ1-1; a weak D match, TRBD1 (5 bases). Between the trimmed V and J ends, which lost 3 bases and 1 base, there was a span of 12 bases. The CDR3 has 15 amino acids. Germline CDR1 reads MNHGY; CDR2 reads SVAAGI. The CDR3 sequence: CASSYPQGKNTEAFF. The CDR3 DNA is TGTGCCAGCAGTTACCCTCAGGGTAAGAACACTGAAGCTTTCTTT.

The CDR3 spells CASSQVWGGGQLTDTQYF. The CDR3 nucleotides are TGCGCCAGCAGCCAAGTCTGGGGGGGCGGGCAACTCACAGATACGCAGTATTTT. The chain employs TRBV4-1 and TRBJ2-3, with D perhaps matching TRBD2 (7 bases). V lost 1 base and J 2 bases, leaving 19 bases between the germline ends. Germline CDR1 MGHRA, CDR2 YSYEKL. This CDR3 has 18 amino acids.